The rows below give T cell receptor beta chains drawn from one sample of a study of blood T cell repertoires in COVID-19. Some clones are missing from TCRdb's copy, which holds only in-frame ones; the method was immunoSEQ multiplex PCR. Of around 280,000 clones in the sample, around 90% were seen once. The sample taken for sequencing was PBMCs or T cells enriched from blood (not recorded which). The receptor set was obtained from a woman aged 40 to 50 who had recovered from COVID-19. Both conserved end residues are part of each CDR3. A D gene is named only where the DNA matches it firmly. Size is stated for part of the rows, as once, few or many counts, or as a class when the clone is expanded.

d_gene	abundance	v_gene	j_gene	CDR3nt	CDR3aa
TRBD1	-	TRBV7-2	TRBJ2-7	TGTGCCAGCAGCTTGACAGGGGTCAACTCCTACGAGCAGTACTTC	CASSLTGVNSYEQYF
TRBD1	-	TRBV27	TRBJ1-3	TGTGCCAGCAGTTTTTCTAACAGGGGGCTCAGTGGAAACACCATATATTTT	CASSFSNRGLSGNTIYF
-	-	TRBV5-5	TRBJ2-3	TGTGCCAGCAGCTATGGAGATGAAGATACGCAGTATTTT	CASSYGDEDTQYF
-	-	TRBV6-5	TRBJ1-4	TGTGCCAGCAGACTGAACGGCGAGGATGAAAAACTGTTTTTT	CASRLNGEDEKLFF
TRBD1	-	TRBV6-5	TRBJ2-3	TGTGCCAGCAGGGACAGGGCTAGCACAGATACGCAGTATTTT	CASRDRASTDTQYF
TRBD1	-	TRBV6-2/TRBV6-3	TRBJ1-2	TGTGCCAGCAGTACCGGGACAGGGGCTTACTATGGCTACACCTTC	CASSTGTGAYYGYTF
TRBD2	-	TRBV7-2	TRBJ2-5	TGTGCCAGCAGCCGGGGGGGTATGGAGACCCAGTACTTC	CASSRGGMETQYF
-	-	TRBV5-1	TRBJ2-3	TGCGCCAGCAGCCCGGGTCAACATCTACTCACAGATACGCAGTATTTT	CASSPGQHLLTDTQYF
-	-	TRBV27	TRBJ2-3	TGTGCCAGCAGTTTATCGATCCCACACACAGATACGCAGTATTTT	CASSLSIPHTDTQYF
TRBD1	-	TRBV28	TRBJ1-2	TGTGCCAGCAGTGCGGGGACAGGGGATGGCTACACCTTC	CASSAGTGDGYTF
-	-	TRBV7-2	TRBJ1-2	TGTGCCAGCAGCTTAGATGACCTAGTGCCTAGCTATGGCTACACCTTC	CASSLDDLVPSYGYTF
TRBD1	-	TRBV3-1/TRBV3-2	TRBJ2-1	TGTGCCAGCAGCCCTTCCGGGACAGGGTTATACAATGAGCAGTTCTTC	CASSPSGTGLYNEQFF
TRBD2	once	TRBV9	TRBJ2-7	TGTGCCAGCAGCGTAGCGGGAGGACCCTACGAGCAGTACTTC	CASSVAGGPYEQYF
TRBD1	-	TRBV5-4	TRBJ1-2	TGTGCCAGCAGCTCTCTCCGACAGGGGGCTAAAGACACCTTC	CASSSLRQGAKDTF
-	-	TRBV7-6	TRBJ1-1	TGTGCCAGCAGCTCTCAAGGAGACACTGAAGCTTTCTTT	CASSSQGDTEAFF
TRBD2	-	TRBV5-1	TRBJ2-2	TGCGCCAGCAGTAGTCGGACTAGCACCGGGGAGCTGTTTTTT	CASSSRTSTGELFF
TRBD1	-	TRBV4-1	TRBJ2-7	TGCGCCAGCAGCCAAGGACGGGGACAGGGGACAAACGAGCAGTACTTC	CASSQGRGQGTNEQYF
-	-	TRBV5-1	TRBJ2-2	TGCGCCAGCAGCTTGGATACAGGGAACACCGGGGAGCTGTTTTTT	CASSLDTGNTGELFF
-	-	TRBV6-5	TRBJ2-1	TGTGCCAGCAGTTACTCGAGGTTGACCGAGCAGTTCTTC	CASSYSRLTEQFF
-	-	TRBV3-1/TRBV3-2	TRBJ1-3	TGTGCCAGCAGCCAGGCGGTGTCTGGAAACACCATATATTTT	CASSQAVSGNTIYF
TRBD2	-	TRBV2	TRBJ2-7	TGTGCCAGCAGTGAGGGACTAGCGGGGGCCAACTACGAGCAGTACTTC	CASSEGLAGANYEQYF
TRBD2	-	TRBV30	TRBJ2-7	TGTGCCTGGAGTCGCGGGGGGACTAGCGGGAGTCTTGACGAGCAGTACTTC	CAWSRGGTSGSLDEQYF
-	-	TRBV7-2	TRBJ1-2	TGTGCCAGCAGCTTAGCGCTGGGGGCTGGTGGCTACACCTTC	CASSLALGAGGYTF
-	-	TRBV6-1	TRBJ1-5	TGTGCCAGCAGTGAACAGGTTGGTGGCAATCAGCCCCAGCATTTT	CASSEQVGGNQPQHF
-	-	TRBV2	TRBJ1-5	TGTGCCAGCTCCGAGGCTATGCGGGATCAGCCCCAGCATTTT	CASSEAMRDQPQHF
-	-	TRBV3-1/TRBV3-2	TRBJ2-5	TGTGCCAGCAGCCACGGCAGGGGAGGGGAGACCCAGTACTTC	CASSHGRGGETQYF
TRBD1	-	TRBV4-3	TRBJ1-4	TGCGCCAGCAGCCACGGACAGGGTAATGAAAAACTGTTTTTT	CASSHGQGNEKLFF
TRBD1	-	TRBV19	TRBJ2-7	TGTGCCAGTAGTACACCTGGACAGGGATCCTACGAGCAGTACTTC	CASSTPGQGSYEQYF
-	-	TRBV6-6	TRBJ2-3	TGTGCCAGCAGTCCGGGGCGGGGGCCGGTTGGGGCAGATACGCAGTATTTT	CASSPGRGPVGADTQYF
-	few	TRBV19	TRBJ1-4	TGTGCCAGTAGTATAGACGGAGGGGTCGAAAAACTGTTTTTT	CASSIDGGVEKLFF
-	-	TRBV24-1	TRBJ2-3	TGTGCCACCAGCGCGGAGGCCGCCACAGATACGCAGTATTTT	CATSAEAATDTQYF
TRBD1	-	TRBV7-9	TRBJ1-5	TGTGCCAGCAGCCCTTCCGGCAGGGGGCATCAGCCCCAGCATTTT	CASSPSGRGHQPQHF
-	-	TRBV5-4	TRBJ1-2	TGTGCCAGCAGCTTGGATCGGAGCCCCTACACCTTC	CASSLDRSPYTF
-	-	TRBV12-5	TRBJ1-6	TGTGCTAGTGGTTTAGCGATGAATTCACCCCTCCACTTT	CASGLAMNSPLHF
TRBD1	-	TRBV18	TRBJ2-5	TGTGCCAGCTCATCGGGACAGCCTCTTGGGGGGACCCAGTACTTC	CASSSGQPLGGTQYF
-	once	TRBV19	TRBJ1-1	TGTGCCAGTACTCAGAAGAACACTGAAGCTTTCTTT	CASTQKNTEAFF
TRBD2	-	TRBV29-1	TRBJ2-5	TGCAGCGTTGCAGCGGGGGTGGCCCAGTACTTC	CSVAAGVAQYF
-	-	TRBV9	TRBJ1-3	TGTGCCAGCAGCTCTACAGTTTCCAGTTTGAACACCATATATTTT	CASSSTVSSLNTIYF
TRBD1	-	TRBV19	TRBJ1-1	TGTGCCAGTAGTATTTCGACAGGGAAAGCTTTCTTT	CASSISTGKAFF
-	-	TRBV5-8	TRBJ1-5	TGTGCCAGCAGCAGGACACTGAGCAATCAGCCCCAGCATTTT	CASSRTLSNQPQHF
TRBD2	-	TRBV18	TRBJ2-7	TGTGCCAGCTCACCACCCGGGGGGGATCGAGAGCAGTACTTC	CASSPPGGDREQYF
TRBD1	-	TRBV27	TRBJ1-1	TGTGCCAGCAGCCGAGGGGGGACAGGGGGCGCGTCTTTCTTT	CASSRGGTGGASFF
TRBD1	few	TRBV2	TRBJ1-5	TGTGCCAGCAGTGAAGGGACCGGGACAGCACATGTTCAGCCCCAGCATTTT	CASSEGTGTAHVQPQHF
TRBD1	-	TRBV12-3/TRBV12-4	TRBJ1-1	TGTGCCAGCAACATCCTGGACAGGGAAGCTTTCTTT	CASNILDREAFF
-	-	TRBV30	TRBJ1-6	TGTGCCTGGGCCGGGCAGGGGAACTTGGGAAATTCACCCCTCCACTTT	CAWAGQGNLGNSPLHF
TRBD1	-	TRBV2	TRBJ2-7	TGTGCCAGCAGTCCGCCGGGACAGGGGGTGAGCGAGCAGTACTTC	CASSPPGQGVSEQYF
-	-	TRBV5-1	TRBJ2-7	TGCGCCAGCAGCTCGGCCGTAAGGGGGACCGAGCAGTACTTC	CASSSAVRGTEQYF
TRBD1	-	TRBV18	TRBJ1-1	TGTGCCAGCTCAACCGGGACAGGGGGTATTAACACTGAAGCTTTCTTT	CASSTGTGGINTEAFF
-	-	TRBV15	TRBJ1-3	TGTGCCACCAGCAGGAGGACAGCATTCTCTGGAAACACCATATATTTT	CATSRRTAFSGNTIYF
TRBD1	-	TRBV7-2	TRBJ1-2	TGTGCCAGCAGCCCCGCCGACAGGGGGCTTGGCTACACCTTC	CASSPADRGLGYTF
TRBD2	-	TRBV19	TRBJ2-1	TGTGCCAGTAGTACTAGCGGGAGGGCCCAGTCCTACAATGAGCAGTTCTTC	CASSTSGRAQSYNEQFF